This is a list of T cell receptor beta chains from one sample in a study of regulatory T cells. Only in-frame clones appear in the TCRdb table, and some are missing; sequencing was by immunoSEQ multiplex PCR. The sample lists around 15,000 clones; under 95% were seen once. Sequences were obtained from CD8+ T cells sorted from blood. The receptors here all came from a young adult with CD3G deficiency. The CDR3 runs from the conserved cysteine through the conserved F or W. Each record gives: D gene, J gene, V gene, clone size, CDR3 protein, CDR3 DNA. D genes are given only for firm matches. Expanded clones are given a class, and other clones once, few, many or no size at all.

d_gene: -
j_gene: TRBJ2-7
v_gene: TRBV6-1
abundance: -
CDR3aa: CASTPTGWWTYEQYF
CDR3nt: TGTGCCAGCACTCCCACGGGGTGGTGGACCTACGAGCAGTACTTC

d_gene: -
j_gene: TRBJ1-6
v_gene: TRBV13
abundance: -
CDR3aa: CASSLGGSYNSPLHF
CDR3nt: TGTGCCAGCAGCTTAGGAGGCTCCTATAATTCACCCCTCCACTTT

d_gene: TRBD2
j_gene: TRBJ2-1
v_gene: TRBV7-9
abundance: -
CDR3aa: CASSHPTSGGAYNEQFF
CDR3nt: TGTGCCAGCAGCCACCCGACTAGCGGGGGGGCCTACAATGAGCAGTTCTTC

d_gene: -
j_gene: TRBJ1-4
v_gene: TRBV19
abundance: -
CDR3aa: CAVGAPTNEKLFF
CDR3nt: TGTGCCGTGGGGGCACCAACTAATGAAAAACTGTTTTTT

d_gene: -
j_gene: TRBJ2-7
v_gene: TRBV19
abundance: once
CDR3aa: CATSPGTYEQYF
CDR3nt: TGTGCCACTTCCCCCGGGACCTACGAGCAGTACTTC

d_gene: TRBD1
j_gene: TRBJ1-1
v_gene: TRBV10-2
abundance: -
CDR3aa: CASTSGTGGTEAFF
CDR3nt: TGCGCCAGCACCTCCGGGACAGGAGGCACTGAAGCTTTCTTT

d_gene: -
j_gene: TRBJ2-1
v_gene: TRBV5-1
abundance: -
CDR3aa: CASSPGYDEQFF
CDR3nt: TGCGCCAGCAGCCCTGGGTACGATGAGCAGTTCTTC

d_gene: TRBD1
j_gene: TRBJ2-1
v_gene: TRBV7-9
abundance: -
CDR3aa: CASSLADRGQHEQFF
CDR3nt: TGTGCCAGCAGCTTAGCAGACAGGGGGCAGCATGAGCAGTTCTTC

d_gene: -
j_gene: TRBJ2-2
v_gene: TRBV9
abundance: -
CDR3aa: CASSVGGSSGELFF
CDR3nt: TGTGCCAGCAGCGTAGGAGGGTCAAGCGGGGAGCTGTTTTTT

d_gene: TRBD2
j_gene: TRBJ2-1
v_gene: TRBV27
abundance: -
CDR3aa: CASSSWTSYEQFF
CDR3nt: TGTGCCAGCAGTTCTTGGACTAGCTATGAGCAGTTCTTC

d_gene: -
j_gene: TRBJ1-2
v_gene: TRBV7-6
abundance: -
CDR3aa: CASSLGGDGYTF
CDR3nt: TGTGCCAGCAGCTTAGGTGGAGATGGCTACACCTTC